This T cell receptor beta chain derives from a study of T cells in localized non-small cell lung cancer. Germline values: CDR1 SGHRS, CDR2 YFSETQ. This CDR3 contains 14 residues. V was pared by 9 bases and J by 6 bases, with 8 bases of the junction left unmatched. Using immunoSEQ multiplex PCR, the repertoire was profiled, and TCRdb retains in-frame clones only, with some absent. The sample comprises about 59,000 clones, 70% to 90% of which are singletons, and 20% to 25% rests with the top ten. With regard to this clone: No antigen is known for it.

Study outcomes and limitations: Uninvolved neighboring lung showed the greatest T cell clonality, exceeding tumor. When the top 100 tumor clones were examined, a median approximately 59 of them also appeared in the adjacent lung, which was paired and uninvolved. It remains possible that heterogeneity exists, since only one tumor region was sequenced.

The V and J genes are TRBV5-1 and TRBJ2-1, with 11 positions matching TRBD2. This specimen consisted of peripheral blood, obtained before any cancer treatment. This clonotype originated in a man between 40 and 69 years old with stage I squamous cell lung carcinoma. For the CDR3, the DNA is TGCGCCACCTCTGTAGCGGGAGGGGGCAATGAGCAGTTCTTC. This codes for CATSVAGGGNEQFF.